The 9 T cell receptor beta chains below were found in one sample sequenced in a study of blood T cell repertoires in COVID-19. The table came from immunoSEQ multiplex PCR; TCRdb's copy has only in-frame clones and leaves some out. The sample contains around 250,000 clones, around 84% of which appear only once. The specimen sequenced was PBMCs or T cells enriched from blood (not recorded which). Every receptor here comes from a man aged 30-40 years with acute COVID-19.

The chain joins TRBV19 to TRBJ1-6, with D possibly matching TRBD1 (5 bases). Trimming cost V 9 bases and J 6 bases, with 15 bases left between them. Germline loops: CDR1 LNHDA, CDR2 SQIVND (reference sequence). This CDR3 has 14 amino acids. CDR3 in DNA: TGTGCCAGCAGCCGGACACCACCTAATTCACCCCTCCACTTT. It is translated as CASSRTPPNSPLHF. The full variable domain, completed using reference TRBV19 and TRBJ1-6, is DGGITQSPKYLFRKEGQNVTLSCEQNLNHDAMYWYRQDPGQGLRLIYYSQIVNDFQKGDIAEGYSVSREKKESFPLTVTSAQKNPTAFYLCASSRTPPNSPLHFGNGTRLTVT.

This chain links TRBV7-6 with TRBJ2-2; maybe TRBD1 (6 bases). Germline CDR1 reads SGHVS; CDR2 reads FNYEAQ. Trimming took 0 bases from V and 5 from J, leaving 10 bases between them. The CDR3 consists of 15 residues. This CDR3 reads CASSLAPRGTGELFF. The CDR3 DNA follows: TGTGCCAGCAGCTTAGCCCCCAGGGGTACCGGGGAGCTGTTTTTT.

This clone was seen more than once but under ten times. The chain recombines TRBV19 with TRBJ1-5; a possible D gene is TRBD1 (6 bases). V shed 5 bases and J shed 1 base, with 15 bases lying between them. Germline V gene data show CDR1 as LNHDA and CDR2 as SQIVND (reference sequence). The CDR3 runs 16 residues. The CDR3 DNA reads TGTGCCAGTAGTCTGAGGACAGCTCGAAGCAATCAGCCCCAGCATTTT. Translated: CASSLRTARSNQPQHF.

The V call is TRBV6-4, the J call TRBJ1-1; 8 nucleotides match TRBD1. The germline V gene has CDR1 MRHNA and CDR2 SNTAGT. The V gene end was trimmed by 6 bases and the J gene end by 3 bases; junction bases not matched to a gene: 6. CDR3 size: 14 residues. CDR3 coding DNA: TGTGCCAGCAGCACAGGGGGAGAAGACACTGAAGCTTTCTTT. Translation: CASSTGGEDTEAFF.

The chain links TRBV19 to TRBJ2-7; no firm D call. V lost 5 bases and J lost 5, with 13 bases in between. The CDR3 runs 13 residues. The germline V gene has CDR1 LNHDA and CDR2 SQIVND (reference sequence). CDR3 in DNA: TGTGCCAGTAGTCCCAGGCCGTGGGACGAGCAGTACGTC. Its protein product is CASSPRPWDEQYV.

This clone has more than one count but fewer than ten. This sample includes further DNA sequences coding for the same CDR3. The chain uses TRBV18 and TRBJ2-2, with TRBD2 as a possible D gene (5 bases). This CDR3 is 15 amino acids long. V shed 1 base and J shed 1 base, with 7 bases lying between them. The germline CDR1 and CDR2 sequences are KGHSH and LQKENI. CDR3 coding DNA: TGTGCCAGCTCACCACAGGGAGTGAACACCGGGGAGCTGTTTTTT. Residues: CASSPQGVNTGELFF.

The chain joins TRBV27 to TRBJ2-3; D not resolved. Germline V gene lookup returns CDR1 MNHEY and CDR2 SMNVEV (reference sequence). V lost 4 bases to trimming and J lost 5 bases, with 10 bases between them. This CDR3 contains 13 residues. The CDR3 sequence: CASSSLPRDTQYF. The DNA of the CDR3 is TGTGCCAGCAGTTCCCTCCCGAGAGATACGCAGTATTTT.

This clone appeared a single time. This chain joins TRBV24-1 and TRBJ2-1; D remains ambiguous. Trimming pared 7 bases from V and 1 base from J, leaving 7 bases between. The CDR3 is 13 residues long. Germline V CDR1 and CDR2: KGHDR, SFDVKD. CDR3 amino acids: CATSRGSYNEQFF. CDR3 DNA: TGTGCCACCAGCCGCGGATCCTACAATGAGCAGTTCTTC.

CDR3 nucleotides: TGTGCCAGCAGCGTAGGGGGGGACACCGGGGAGCTGTTTTTT. This gives the protein CASSVGGDTGELFF. The chain uses TRBV9 and TRBJ2-2; D perhaps matches TRBD2 (6 bases). Germline V gene sequence: CDR1 SGDLS, CDR2 YYNGEE. Trimming took off 0 bases at V and 3 bases at J, with 6 bases between the two ends. This CDR3 contains 14 residues.